The T cell receptor beta chain under discussion was sequenced for a study of persistence of HIV-infected CD4 T cells. As concerns this clone: Its specificity is not known.

The CDR3 totals 14 residues. Germline V gene lookup returns CDR1 WSHSY and CDR2 SAAADI. With V trimmed by 5 bases and J by 4 bases, 7 bases remained unmatched. The immunoSEQ assay was version 4, run in survey mode. Produced via immunoSEQ multiplex PCR; TCRdb's table is partial and in-frame only. The sample shows tens of thousands of clones, 70% to 75% of them seen only once. An overlapping HIV-1 Gag peptide pool stimulated these cells at about 1 ug/peptide/mL. Memory cells lacking CD40L and CD69 with high CD45RO were sorted. The rearrangement links TRBV10-2 to TRBJ1-2; TRBD1 aligns across 7 bases. The clonotype comes from an adult man with HIV who was CMV-seropositive. The sample was CD4+ T cells sorted from PBMCs after roughly 20-hour stimulation, taken from a patient who received antiretroviral therapy. The CDR3 DNA follows: TGCGCCAGCAGTTCTGGGACAGCAACCTATGGCTACACCTTC. Protein product: CASSSGTATYGYTF.